This paragraph reports one TCR beta chain. These data are taken from a study of T cell repertoires in ileal Crohn's disease. Between the trimmed V and J ends, which lost 7 bases and 2 bases, there was a span of 15 bases. The length of the CDR3 is 15 residues. Germline V lookup: CDR1 MDHEN, CDR2 SYDVKM. Profiling relied on immunoSEQ multiplex PCR, and the TCRdb table lists in-frame clones only, not all of them. The table includes fewer than 20,000 clones, over 45% detected once. Sequenced input: ileal tissue. The chain combines TRBV28 with TRBJ1-5; the D gene is possibly TRBD1 (6 bases). The clonotype comes from an adult with Crohn's disease. The CDR3: CASTQRGLGNQPQHF. The CDR3 DNA reads TGTGCCAGCACCCAAAGGGGGTTGGGCAATCAGCCCCAGCATTTT.